Following are 14 T cell receptor beta chains from one sample sequenced in a study of blood T cell repertoires in COVID-19. Clones were read by immunoSEQ multiplex PCR, and TCRdb kept only the in-frame ones, dropping some. The sample shows 95,000 to 150,000 clones, about two thirds of them seen only once. Sequences were obtained from peripheral blood. The receptors were sampled from a human donor with acute or convalescent COVID-19. The donor label of this sample is uncertain.

As regards this clone: This specimen includes other DNA sequences encoding the same CDR3. The rearrangement joins TRBV6-5 to TRBJ1-1; D unresolved. This CDR3 region has 13 residues. Germline CDR1 and CDR2: MNHEY and SVGAGI. Deletions cut 0 bases from V and 5 bases from J, with 7 bases between. DNA for the CDR3: TGTGCCAGCAGTTACTCGAGAGGGACTGAAGCTTTCTTT. Translated, it gives CASSYSRGTEAFF.

The V call is TRBV14, the J call TRBJ2-7, with no clear D. V was trimmed by 0 bases and J by 9 bases, leaving 9 bases between them. CDR1 and CDR2 (germline): SGHDN, FVKESK. The CDR3 is 12 residues long. CDR3 residues: CASSQDMTRQYF. CDR3 sequence (DNA): TGTGCCAGCAGCCAAGATATGACTCGGCAGTACTTC.

The count of this clone is one. The V and J genes are TRBV13 and TRBJ1-4; 8 bases agree with TRBD1. The CDR3 has 13 amino acids. Germline CDR1 is PRHDT and CDR2 is FYEKMQ (reference sequence). V shed 4 bases and J 8 bases; nucleotides not matched to a gene: 3. This chain's CDR3 is CASSSRQGEKLFF. CDR3 nucleotide sequence: TGTGCCAGCAGCTCTCGACAGGGGGAAAAACTGTTTTTT.

The J gene is TRBJ2-5, the V gene TRBV2; a weak D match, TRBD2 (6 bases). There are 13 residues in the CDR3. Between the trimmed V and J ends, which lost 6 bases and 0 bases, there was a span of 8 bases. Looked up from germline, CDR1 is SNHLY and CDR2 is FYNNEI. The CDR3 sequence is CASREGYQETQYF. CDR3 in DNA: TGTGCCAGCAGGGAGGGGTACCAAGAGACCCAGTACTTC.

The chain has TRBV2 and TRBJ1-1; D unclear. CDR1 is SNHLY and CDR2 is FYNNEI in the germline V gene. Trimming removed 8 bases from V and 2 bases from J, with 24 bases in between. This CDR3 spans 17 amino acids. The CDR3 DNA reads as TGTGCCAGCTCCTCAAGAGGGAGGAGGAGGGTAAACACTGAAGCTTTCTTT. The encoded protein is CASSSRGRRRVNTEAFF.

V gene TRBV5-5 combines with J gene TRBJ2-1, with a weak D call TRBD1 (6 bases). The CDR3 consists of 16 residues. Trimming took off 2 bases at V and 8 bases at J, with 20 bases between the two ends. The germline V gene encodes CDR1 SGHKS and CDR2 YYEKEE (reference sequence). The CDR3 DNA follows: TGTGCCAGCAGCTTAGGTTGGAGTATCAGGGGCGATGAGCAGTTCTTC. This codes for CASSLGWSIRGDEQFF.

The J gene is TRBJ1-3, the V gene TRBV2; no clear D. V was trimmed by 7 bases and J by 8 bases, leaving 12 bases between them. The CDR3 is 12 residues long. Germline V gene data show CDR1 as SNHLY and CDR2 as FYNNEI. Here the CDR3 reads CASKDLSDTIYF. The DNA for the CDR3 is TGTGCCAGCAAGGACTTATCCGACACCATATATTTT.

This clone was counted between two and nine times. The CDR3 DNA follows: TGTGCCTGGACCCGACGGGGTTACTCTGGAAACACCATATATTTT. This translates into CAWTRRGYSGNTIYF. The chain is built from TRBV30 and TRBJ1-3, with D uncertain. Trimming took off 4 bases at V and 0 bases at J, with 13 bases between the two ends. The CDR3 runs 15 residues. Germline V lookup: CDR1 GTSNPN, CDR2 SVGIG (reference sequence).

The chain employs TRBV19 and TRBJ2-2; 10 bases are shared with TRBD2. This CDR3 has 16 amino acids. Germline V gene lookup returns CDR1 LNHDA and CDR2 SQIVND (reference sequence). V was clipped by 5 bases and J by 6 bases; unmatched bases: 9. The CDR3 nucleotides read TGTGCCAGTAGTTACGTCAGCGGGGGGGCGTCCGGGGAGCTGTTTTTT. Amino acid sequence: CASSYVSGGASGELFF.

The chain carries TRBV19 and TRBJ1-2, with 8 bases aligning to TRBD1. V was clipped by 1 base and J by 4 bases; unmatched bases: 5. The V gene's germline CDR1 is LNHDA and CDR2 SQIVND (reference sequence). The CDR3 is made up of 15 amino acids. CDR3 loop: CASSIGQGNRYGYTF. The CDR3 DNA reads as TGTGCCAGTAGTATAGGACAGGGGAATCGCTATGGCTACACCTTC. The variable domain in full, with the rest retrieved from reference TRBV19 and TRBJ1-2, is DGGITQSPKYLFRKEGQNVTLSCEQNLNHDAMYWYRQDPGQGLRLIYYSQIVNDFQKGDIAEGYSVSREKKESFPLTVTSAQKNPTAFYLCASSIGQGNRYGYTFGSGTRLTVV.

The chain recombines TRBV6-6 with TRBJ1-2, with D perhaps TRBD1 (5 bases). From germline, CDR1 is MNHNY and CDR2 SVGAGI (reference sequence). Trimming took 2 bases from V and 4 from J, leaving 14 bases between them. This CDR3 contains 15 residues. This CDR3 is CASSYPQQASYGYTF. CDR3 sequence (DNA): TGTGCCAGCAGTTACCCACAACAGGCCTCCTATGGCTACACCTTC.

The V gene is TRBV19, the J gene TRBJ2-1; 12 positions match TRBD2. Trimming cost V 6 bases and J 10 bases; bases outside gene matches: 13. CDR1 and CDR2 from the germline V gene are LNHDA and SQIVND (reference sequence). This CDR3 spans 16 amino acids. The CDR3 DNA reads TGTGCCAGTAGCCAACTCCTAGCGGGGGGGCCGAGGGAGCAGTTCTTC. It specifies CASSQLLAGGPREQFF.

The chain combines TRBV6-1 with TRBJ2-5, with D possibly TRBD1 on 5 matching bases. The germline gives CDR1 MNHNS, CDR2 SASEGT. The V end was cut by 2 bases, the J end by 2 bases, with 6 bases between. The CDR3 covers 13 residues. The CDR3 nucleotides are TGTGCCAGCAGTGAAAACAGGCAAGAGACCCAGTACTTC. This codes for CASSENRQETQYF.

The chain uses TRBV19 and TRBJ1-2, with 11 bases identical to TRBD1. This CDR3 is 14 amino acids long. Germline-derived CDR1 and CDR2 are LNHDA and SQIVND (reference sequence). With 7 bases clipped from V and 4 bases from J, the junction kept 5 bases outside the gene matches. The DNA for the CDR3 is TGTGCCAGTACCCGGGACAGGGGGGTCTATGGCTACACCTTC. Residues: CASTRDRGVYGYTF.